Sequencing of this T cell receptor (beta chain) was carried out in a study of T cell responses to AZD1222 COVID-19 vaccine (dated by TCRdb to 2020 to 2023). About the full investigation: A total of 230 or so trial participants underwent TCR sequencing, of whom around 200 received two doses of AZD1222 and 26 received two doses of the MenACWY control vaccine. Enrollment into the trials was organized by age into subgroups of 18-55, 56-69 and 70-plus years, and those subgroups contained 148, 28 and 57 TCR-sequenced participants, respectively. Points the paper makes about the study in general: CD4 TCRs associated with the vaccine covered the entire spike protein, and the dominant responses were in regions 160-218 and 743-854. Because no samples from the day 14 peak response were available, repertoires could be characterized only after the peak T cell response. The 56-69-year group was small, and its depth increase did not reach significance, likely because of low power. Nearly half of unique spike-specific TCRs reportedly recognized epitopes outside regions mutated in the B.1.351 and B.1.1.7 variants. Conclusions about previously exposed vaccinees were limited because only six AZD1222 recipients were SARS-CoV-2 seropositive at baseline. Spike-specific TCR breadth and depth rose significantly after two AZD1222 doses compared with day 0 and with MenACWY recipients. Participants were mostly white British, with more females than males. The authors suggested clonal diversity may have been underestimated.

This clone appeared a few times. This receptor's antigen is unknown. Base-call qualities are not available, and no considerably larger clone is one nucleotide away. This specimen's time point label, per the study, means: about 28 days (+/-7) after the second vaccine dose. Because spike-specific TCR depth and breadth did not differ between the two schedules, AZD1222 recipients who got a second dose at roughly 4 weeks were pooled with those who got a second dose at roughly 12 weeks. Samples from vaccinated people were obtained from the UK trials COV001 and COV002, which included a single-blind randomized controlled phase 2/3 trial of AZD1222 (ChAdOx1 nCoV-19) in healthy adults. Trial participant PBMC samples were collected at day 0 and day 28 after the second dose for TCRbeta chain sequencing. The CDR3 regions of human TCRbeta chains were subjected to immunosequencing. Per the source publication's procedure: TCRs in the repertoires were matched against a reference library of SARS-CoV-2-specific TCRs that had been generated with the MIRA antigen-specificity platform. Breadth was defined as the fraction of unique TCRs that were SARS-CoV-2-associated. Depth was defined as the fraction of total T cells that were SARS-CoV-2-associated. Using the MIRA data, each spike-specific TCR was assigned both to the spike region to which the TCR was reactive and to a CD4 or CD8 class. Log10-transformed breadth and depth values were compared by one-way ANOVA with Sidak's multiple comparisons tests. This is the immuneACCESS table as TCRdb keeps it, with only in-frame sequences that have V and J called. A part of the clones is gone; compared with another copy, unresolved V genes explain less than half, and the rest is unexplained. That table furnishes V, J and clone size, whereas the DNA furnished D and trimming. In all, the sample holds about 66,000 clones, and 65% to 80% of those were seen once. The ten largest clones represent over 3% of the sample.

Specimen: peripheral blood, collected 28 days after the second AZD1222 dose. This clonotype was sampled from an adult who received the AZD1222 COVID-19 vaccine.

CDR3 protein: CASSADGYNEQFF. The DNA sequence is TGTGCCAGCAGCGCGGACGGCTACAATGAGCAGTTCTTC. Recombination connected TRBV28 to TRBJ2-1, with the D segment identity uncertain. The germline V gene gives CDR1 as MDHEN and CDR2 as SYDVKM. The CDR3, cysteine through phenylalanine, is 13 amino acids long. The only DNA kept is the CDR3, 39 bases in frame from the first base. Trimming costs V 6 bases and J 3 bases, and their ends lie 9 bases apart.